Sequencing of this TCR beta chain was carried out in a study of OX40 agonist ivuxolimab in advanced cancers. Overall study: Allowance was made for prior anti-PD-1, anti-PD-L1 or anti-CTLA-4 therapy, and about 37% had some. Notes on the study in general: Low normalized clonal expansion also occurred in some nonresponding patients.

On this clone: The antigen is not known.

Clones were read by immunoSEQ multiplex PCR, and TCRdb kept only the in-frame ones, dropping some. The table has approximately 21,000 clones, around 82% seen once. V was cut by 2 bases and J by 9 bases, with 17 bases left in between. CDR3 length equals 15 residues. Germline V gene lookup returns CDR1 SGHAT and CDR2 FQNNGV. The material was CD4+ or CD8+ T cells sorted from blood, obtained in a trial of the OX40 agonist ivuxolimab. The rearrangement links TRBV11-2 to TRBJ1-5; D not resolved. The clonotype comes from an adult with an advanced solid tumor such as melanoma, head and neck, liver or kidney cancer. CDR3 region: CASSLSHAPEAPQHF. Written as DNA, the CDR3 is TGTGCCAGCAGCTTAAGTCACGCCCCTGAGGCGCCCCAGCATTTT.